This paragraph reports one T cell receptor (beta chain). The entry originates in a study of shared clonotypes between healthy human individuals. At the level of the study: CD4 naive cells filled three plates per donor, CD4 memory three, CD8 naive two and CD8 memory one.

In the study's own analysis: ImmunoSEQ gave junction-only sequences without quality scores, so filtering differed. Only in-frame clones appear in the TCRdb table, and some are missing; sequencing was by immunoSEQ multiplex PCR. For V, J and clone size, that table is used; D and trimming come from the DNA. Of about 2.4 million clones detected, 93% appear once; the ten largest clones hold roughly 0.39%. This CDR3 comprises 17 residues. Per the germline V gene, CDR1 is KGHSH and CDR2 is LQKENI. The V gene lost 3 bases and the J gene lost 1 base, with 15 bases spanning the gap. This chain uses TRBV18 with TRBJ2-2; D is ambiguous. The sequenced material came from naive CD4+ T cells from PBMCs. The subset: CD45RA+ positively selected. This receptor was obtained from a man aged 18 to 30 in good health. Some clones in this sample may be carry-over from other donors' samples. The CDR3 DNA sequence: TGTGCCAGCTCACCGGGGATTGAGGCCCGGAACACCGGGGAGCTGTTTTTT. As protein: CASSPGIEARNTGELFF.